This T cell receptor beta chain was retrieved from a study of CD8 T cells in Susac syndrome. Random hexamers were used to reverse transcribe an amount of about 0.5 to 1 ug RNA. Each CDR3 protein is one row after TCRdb ran MiXCR on the immunoSEQ multiplex PCR reads. The sample comprises more than 200,000 distinct CDR3 sequences, about 90% of which are singletons, and approximately 0.13% rests with the top ten. Germline CDR1 SGHAT, CDR2 FQNNGV. This CDR3 has 15 amino acids. Trimming at V came to 0 bases and at J to 7 bases, leaving 5 bases not matched to a gene. V usage is TRBV11-2 and J usage is TRBJ1-4; 7 nucleotides agree with TRBD1. This clonotype was sampled from a human donor with multiple sclerosis. Sequenced: CD8+ T cells from PBMCs. CDR3 DNA: TGTGCCAGCAGCTTAGAGGCAACAGGGGTTGAAAAACTGTTTTTT. Its translation is CASSLEATGVEKLFF. Using reference TRBV11-2 and TRBJ1-4 for the parts outside the CDR3, the full variable domain is EAGVAQSPRYKIIEKRQSVAFWCNPISGHATLYWYQQILGQGPKLLIQFQNNGVVDDSQLPKDRFSAERLKGVDSTLKIQPAKLEDSAVYLCASSLEATGVEKLFFGSGTQLSVL.